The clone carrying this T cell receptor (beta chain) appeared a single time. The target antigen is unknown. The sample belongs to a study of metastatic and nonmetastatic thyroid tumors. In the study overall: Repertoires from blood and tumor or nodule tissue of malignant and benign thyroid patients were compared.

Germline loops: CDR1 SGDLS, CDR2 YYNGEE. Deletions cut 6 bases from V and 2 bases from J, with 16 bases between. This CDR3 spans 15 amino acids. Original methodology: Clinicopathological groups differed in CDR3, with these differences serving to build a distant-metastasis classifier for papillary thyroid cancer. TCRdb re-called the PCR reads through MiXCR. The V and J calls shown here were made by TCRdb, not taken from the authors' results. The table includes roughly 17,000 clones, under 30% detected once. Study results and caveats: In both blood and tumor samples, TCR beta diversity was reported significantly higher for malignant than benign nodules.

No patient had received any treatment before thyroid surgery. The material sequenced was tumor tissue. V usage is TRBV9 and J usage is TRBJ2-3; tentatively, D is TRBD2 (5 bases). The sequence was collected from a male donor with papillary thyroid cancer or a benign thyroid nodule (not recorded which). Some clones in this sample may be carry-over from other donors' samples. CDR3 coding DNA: TGTGCCAGCATCATTAGCGTGGGGTTCACAGATACGCAGTATTTT. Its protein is CASIISVGFTDTQYF.